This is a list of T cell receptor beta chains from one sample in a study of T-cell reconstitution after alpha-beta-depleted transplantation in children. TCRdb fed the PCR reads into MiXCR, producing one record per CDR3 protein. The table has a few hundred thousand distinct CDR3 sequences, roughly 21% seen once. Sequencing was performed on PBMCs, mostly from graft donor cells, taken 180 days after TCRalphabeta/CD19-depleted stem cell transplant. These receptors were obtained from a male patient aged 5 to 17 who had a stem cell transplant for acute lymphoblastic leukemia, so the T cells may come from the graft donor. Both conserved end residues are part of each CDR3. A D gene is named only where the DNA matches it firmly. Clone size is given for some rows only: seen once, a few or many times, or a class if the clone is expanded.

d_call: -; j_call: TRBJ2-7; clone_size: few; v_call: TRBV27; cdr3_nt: TGTGCCAGCAGTTTATCGACCCAGGCGTTCGGGGGTTACGAGCAGTACTTC; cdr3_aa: CASSLSTQAFGGYEQYF
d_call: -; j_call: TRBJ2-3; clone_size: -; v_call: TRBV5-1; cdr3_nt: TGCGCCAGCAGTTATGGGTTCACCACAGATACGCAGTATTTT; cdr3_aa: CASSYGFTTDTQYF
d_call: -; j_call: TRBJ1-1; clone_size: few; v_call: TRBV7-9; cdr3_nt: TGTGCCAGCAGCCTTTTCCGGGACGGGGGCACTGAAGCTTTCTTT; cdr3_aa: CASSLFRDGGTEAFF
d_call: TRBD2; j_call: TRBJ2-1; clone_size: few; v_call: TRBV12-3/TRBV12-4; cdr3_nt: TGTGCCAGCAGGGAAGCGGGAGGCGGTTTCAATGAGCAGTTCTTC; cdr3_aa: CASREAGGGFNEQFF
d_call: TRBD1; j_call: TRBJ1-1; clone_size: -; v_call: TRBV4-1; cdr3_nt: TGCGCCAGCAGCCAAGTGAGGGGGCGCGGCGCTGAAGCTTTCTTT; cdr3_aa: CASSQVRGRGAEAFF
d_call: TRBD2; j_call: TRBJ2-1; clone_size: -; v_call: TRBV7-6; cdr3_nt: TGTGCCAGCAGCGGCAGAGTAGCGGGAGTTCAGTTCTTC; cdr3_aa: CASSGRVAGVQFF
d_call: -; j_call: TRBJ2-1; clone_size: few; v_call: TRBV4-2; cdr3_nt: TGTGCCAGCAGCCAAGATCGGGCGGGGGCTTGGGAGCAGTTCTTC; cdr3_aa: CASSQDRAGAWEQFF
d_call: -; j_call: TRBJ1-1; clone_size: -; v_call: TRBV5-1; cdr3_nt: TGCGCCAGCAGCTTGGAAGGGGGAATCGGCTCTGAAGCTTTCTTT; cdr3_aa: CASSLEGGIGSEAFF
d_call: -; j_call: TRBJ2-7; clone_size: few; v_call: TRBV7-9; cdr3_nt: TGTGCCAGCAGCTTTAGGGCGGTCCCCTACGAGCAGTACTTC; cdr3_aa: CASSFRAVPYEQYF
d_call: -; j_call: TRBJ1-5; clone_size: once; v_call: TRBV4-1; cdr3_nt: TGCGCCAGCAGCCAAGTGGCCAGTCTGGGGATATGGCCCCAGCATTTT; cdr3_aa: CASSQVASLGIWPQHF
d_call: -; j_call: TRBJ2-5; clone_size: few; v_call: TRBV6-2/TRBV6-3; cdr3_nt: TGTGCCAGCAGTTACTCCGGGGCCCAAGAGACCCAGTACTTC; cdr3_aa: CASSYSGAQETQYF
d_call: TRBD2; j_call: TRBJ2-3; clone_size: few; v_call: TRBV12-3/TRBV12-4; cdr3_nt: TGTGCCAGCAGACCGGGAGGGGGGGGCACAGATACGCAGTATTTT; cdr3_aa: CASRPGGGGTDTQYF
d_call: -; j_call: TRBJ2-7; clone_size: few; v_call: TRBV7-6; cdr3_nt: TGTGCCAGCAGCTTAGTTTTGAGCTCCTACGAGCAGTACTTC; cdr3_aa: CASSLVLSSYEQYF